This entry is about one T cell receptor beta chain. The data originate from a study of T-cell reconstitution after alpha-beta-depleted transplantation in children. The ends were cut back, 5 bases at V and 2 bases at J, with 13 bases in the middle. The germline V gene encodes CDR1 MNHEY and CDR2 SMNVEV (reference sequence). This CDR3 comprises 16 residues. A TCRbeta library incorporating unique molecular identifiers was prepared. TCRdb reprocessed the PCR reads with MiXCR, giving one entry per CDR3 protein. The sample has some 390,000 distinct CDR3 sequences, about 20% seen once. The sequence was collected from a human donor who donated a stem cell graft to a child with acute myeloid leukemia. This chain connects TRBV27 to TRBJ2-6, with D perhaps TRBD1 (5 bases). The sample in question was PBMCs from the stem cell graft donor, obtained from the stem cell graft. The CDR3 spells CASSRQGYAGANVLTF. For the CDR3, the DNA is TGTGCCAGCAGTAGGCAGGGATATGCTGGGGCCAACGTCCTGACTTTC. The whole variable domain, filled in from reference TRBV27 and TRBJ2-6, reads EAQVTQNPRYLITVTGKKLTVTCSQNMNHEYMSWYRQDPGLGLRQIYYSMNVEVTDKGDVPEGYKVSRKEKRNFPLILESPSPNQTSLYFCASSRQGYAGANVLTFGAGSRLTVL.